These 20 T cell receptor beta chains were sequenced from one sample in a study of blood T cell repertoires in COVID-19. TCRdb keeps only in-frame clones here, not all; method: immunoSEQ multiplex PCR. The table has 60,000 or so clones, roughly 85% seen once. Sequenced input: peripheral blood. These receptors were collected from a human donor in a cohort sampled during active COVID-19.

CDR3 loop: CATSTPWDRDQETQYF. DNA of the CDR3: TGTGCCACCAGTACTCCCTGGGACAGGGACCAAGAGACCCAGTACTTC. The rearrangement links TRBV15 to TRBJ2-5; 9 positions match TRBD1. CDR1 and CDR2 (germline): LNHNV, YYDKDF (reference sequence). Germline trimming cut 6 bases from V and 0 bases from J; bases unmatched to any gene: 8. This CDR3 has 16 residues.

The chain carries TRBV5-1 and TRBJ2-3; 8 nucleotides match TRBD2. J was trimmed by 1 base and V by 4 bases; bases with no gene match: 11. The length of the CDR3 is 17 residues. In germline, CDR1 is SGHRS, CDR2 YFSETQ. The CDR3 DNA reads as TGCGCCAGCAGCCGGGTCGGGGGGGCCCTCGGCACAGATACGCAGTATTTT. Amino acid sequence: CASSRVGGALGTDTQYF.

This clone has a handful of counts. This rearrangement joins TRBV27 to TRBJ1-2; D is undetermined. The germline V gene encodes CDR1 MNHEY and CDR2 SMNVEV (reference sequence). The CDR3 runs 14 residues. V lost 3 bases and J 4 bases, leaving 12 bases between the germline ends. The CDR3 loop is CASSFGGPPYGYTF. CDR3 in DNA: TGTGCCAGCAGTTTTGGAGGGCCCCCCTATGGCTACACCTTC.

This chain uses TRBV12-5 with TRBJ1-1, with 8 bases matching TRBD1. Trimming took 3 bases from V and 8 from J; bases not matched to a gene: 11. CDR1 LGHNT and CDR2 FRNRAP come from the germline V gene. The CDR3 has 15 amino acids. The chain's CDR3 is CASGLGQGRLWEAFF. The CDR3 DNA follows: TGTGCTAGTGGTTTAGGACAGGGTCGACTTTGGGAAGCTTTCTTT.

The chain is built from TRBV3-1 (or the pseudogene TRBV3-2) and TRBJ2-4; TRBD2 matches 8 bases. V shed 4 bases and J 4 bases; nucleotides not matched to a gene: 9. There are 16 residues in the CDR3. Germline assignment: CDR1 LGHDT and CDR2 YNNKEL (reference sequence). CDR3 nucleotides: TGTGCCAGCAGCCTCTTGGAGCGGGGGAGAAAAAACATTCAGTACTTC. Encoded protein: CASSLLERGRKNIQYF.

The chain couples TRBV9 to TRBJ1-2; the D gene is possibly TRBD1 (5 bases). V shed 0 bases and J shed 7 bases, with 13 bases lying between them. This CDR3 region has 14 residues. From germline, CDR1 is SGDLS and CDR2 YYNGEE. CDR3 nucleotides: TGTGCCAGCAGCGTAGGAGGTATTCAGGGTGGCTACACCTTC. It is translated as CASSVGGIQGGYTF.

CDR3 residues: CASSLNQGAETQYF. CDR3 coding DNA: TGTGCCAGCAGCTTAAATCAGGGTGCGGAGACCCAGTACTTC. The chain carries TRBV7-8 and TRBJ2-5; D perhaps matches TRBD1 (5 bases). This CDR3 is built from 14 residues. Trimming cost V 2 bases and J 5 bases, with 12 bases left between them. CDR1 and CDR2 from the germline V gene are SGHVS and FQNEAQ.

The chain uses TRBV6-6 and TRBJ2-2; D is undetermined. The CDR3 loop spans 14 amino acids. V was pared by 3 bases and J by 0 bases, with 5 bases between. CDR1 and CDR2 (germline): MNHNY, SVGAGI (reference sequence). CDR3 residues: CASSYSSNTGELFF. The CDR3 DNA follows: TGTGCCAGCAGTTATTCGTCGAACACCGGGGAGCTGTTTTTT.

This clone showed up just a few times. The CDR3 is CATHVGGTGELFF. The CDR3 DNA sequence: TGTGCCACCCATGTGGGGGGCACCGGGGAGCTGTTTTTT. The chain links TRBV5-3 to TRBJ2-2; D may be TRBD2 (6 bases). TRBV5-3 is identified as an open reading frame with a role that is uncertain. This CDR3 is 13 amino acids long. V lost 9 bases and J 4 bases, leaving 13 bases between the germline ends.

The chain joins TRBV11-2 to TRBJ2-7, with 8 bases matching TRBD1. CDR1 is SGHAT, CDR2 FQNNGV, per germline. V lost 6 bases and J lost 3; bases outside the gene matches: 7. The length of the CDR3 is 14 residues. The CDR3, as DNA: TGTGCCAGCAGAACGACAGGGGTCGACTACGAGCAGTACTTC. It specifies CASRTTGVDYEQYF.

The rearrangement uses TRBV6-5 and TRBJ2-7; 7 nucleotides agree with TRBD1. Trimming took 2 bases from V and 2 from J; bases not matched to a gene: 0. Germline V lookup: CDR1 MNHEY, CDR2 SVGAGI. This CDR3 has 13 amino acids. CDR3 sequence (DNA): TGTGCCAGCAGTTACCAGGGGGCCTACGAGCAGTACTTC. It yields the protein CASSYQGAYEQYF.

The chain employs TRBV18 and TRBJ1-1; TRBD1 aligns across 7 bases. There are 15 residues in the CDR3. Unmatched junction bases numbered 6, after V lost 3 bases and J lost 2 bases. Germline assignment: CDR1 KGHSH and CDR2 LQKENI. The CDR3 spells CASSPDRHRNTEAFF. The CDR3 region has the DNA TGTGCCAGCTCACCGGACAGGCACAGAAACACTGAAGCTTTCTTT. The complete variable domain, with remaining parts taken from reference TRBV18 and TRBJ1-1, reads NAGVMQNPRHLVRRRGQEARLRCSPMKGHSHVYWYRQLPEEGLKFMVYLQKENIIDESGMPKERFSAEFPKEGPSILRIQQVVRGDSAAYFCASSPDRHRNTEAFFGQGTRLTVV.

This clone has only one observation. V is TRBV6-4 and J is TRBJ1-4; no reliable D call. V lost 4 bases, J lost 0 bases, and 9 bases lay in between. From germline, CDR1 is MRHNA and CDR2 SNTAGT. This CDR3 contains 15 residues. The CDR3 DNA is TGTGCCAGCAGTGCACGGTTTGCAACTAATGAAAAACTGTTTTTT. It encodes CASSARFATNEKLFF.

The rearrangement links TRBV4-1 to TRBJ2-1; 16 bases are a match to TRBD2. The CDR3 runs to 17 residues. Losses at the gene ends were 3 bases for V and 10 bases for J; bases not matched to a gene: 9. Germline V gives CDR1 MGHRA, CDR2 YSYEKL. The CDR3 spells CASSHRGTSGGAREQFF. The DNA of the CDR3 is TGCGCCAGCAGCCATCGTGGGACTAGCGGGGGGGCCAGGGAGCAGTTCTTC.

CDR3 sequence (DNA): TGTGCCAGCAGCCCCTGGGGGGGTTCAGATACGCAGTATTTT. Translating gives CASSPWGGSDTQYF. The rearrangement uses TRBV7-2 and TRBJ2-3, with 7 bases lining up with TRBD2. Germline V gene lookup returns CDR1 SGHTA and CDR2 FQGNSA. The V segment lost 5 bases and the J segment 4 bases; nucleotides outside the gene matches: 6. CDR3 size: 14 residues.

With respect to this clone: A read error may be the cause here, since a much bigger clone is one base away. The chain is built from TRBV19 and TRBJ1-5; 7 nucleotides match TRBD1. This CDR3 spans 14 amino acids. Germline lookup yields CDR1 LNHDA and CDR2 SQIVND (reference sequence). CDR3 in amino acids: CASSNQGEDQLQHF. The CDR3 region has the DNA TGTGCCAGTAGTAATCAGGGGGAAGATCAGCTCCAGCATTTT. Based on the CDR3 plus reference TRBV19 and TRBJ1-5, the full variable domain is DGGITQSPKYLFRKEGQNVTLSCEQNLNHDAMYWYRQDPGQGLRLIYYSQIVNDFQKGDIAEGYSVSREKKESFPLTVTSAQKNPTAFYLCASSNQGEDQLQHFGDGTRLSIL.

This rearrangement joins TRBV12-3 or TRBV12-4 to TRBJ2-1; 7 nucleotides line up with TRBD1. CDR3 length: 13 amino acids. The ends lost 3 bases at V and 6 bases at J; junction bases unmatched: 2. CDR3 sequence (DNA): TGTGCCAGCAGTTTGAGGGGGCTCAATGAGCAGTTCTTC. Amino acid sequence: CASSLRGLNEQFF.

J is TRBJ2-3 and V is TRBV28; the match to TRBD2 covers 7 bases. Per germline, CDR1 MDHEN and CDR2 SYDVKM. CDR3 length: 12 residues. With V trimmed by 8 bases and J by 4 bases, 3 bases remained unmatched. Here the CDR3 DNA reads TGTGCCAGCGGGGGGAGGGCAGATACGCAGTATTTT. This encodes CASGGRADTQYF. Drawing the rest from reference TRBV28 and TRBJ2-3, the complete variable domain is DVKVTQSSRYLVKRTGEKVFLECVQDMDHENMFWYRQDPGLGLRLIYFSYDVKMKEKGDIPEGYSVSREKKERFSLILESASTNQTSMYLCASGGRADTQYFGPGTRLTVL.

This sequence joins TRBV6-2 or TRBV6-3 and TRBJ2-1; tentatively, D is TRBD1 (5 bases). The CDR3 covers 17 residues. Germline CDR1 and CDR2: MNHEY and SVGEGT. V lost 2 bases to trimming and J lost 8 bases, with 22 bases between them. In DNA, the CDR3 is TGTGCCAGCAGTTACGCCCGGGCCCGAGATGGACACGATGAGCAGTTCTTC. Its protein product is CASSYARARDGHDEQFF.

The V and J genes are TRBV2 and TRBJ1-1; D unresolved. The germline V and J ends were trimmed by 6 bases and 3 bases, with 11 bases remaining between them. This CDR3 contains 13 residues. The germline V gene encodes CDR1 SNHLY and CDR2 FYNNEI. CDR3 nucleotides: TGTGCCAGCAGACTACGGCCCGACACTGAAGCTTTCTTT. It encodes CASRLRPDTEAFF.